What follows is one T cell receptor (beta chain) and its context. This clone's antigen is unknown. Base qualities are missing; no much larger clone stands one base away. The intended sense of this specimen's time point label: baseline before first vaccination. The vaccinee samples were drawn from two UK trials, COV001 and COV002, one of which was a single-blind randomized controlled phase 2/3 trial testing AZD1222 (ChAdOx1 nCoV-19) in healthy adults. For TCRbeta chain sequencing, PBMC samples were collected from trial participants at day 0 and at day 28 after the second dose. The sample originates from a study of T cell responses to AZD1222 COVID-19 vaccine (dated by TCRdb to about 2021). With regard to the full study: AZD1222 recipients given second doses at about 4 weeks or at about 12 weeks were pooled, since spike-specific TCR depth and breadth were not found to differ between the two schedules. TCR sequencing was performed for 233 trial participants, of whom 207 were given two doses of AZD1222 and 26 were given two doses of MenACWY control vaccine. Trial participants were enrolled by age into subgroups of 18-55, 56-69 and 70-plus years, and about 150, 27 and 61 TCR-sequenced participants, respectively, were included in these subgroups.

Summary of the overall study and its limitations: Because no day 14 peak-response samples were available, the repertoires could be characterized only after the peak T cell response. In the small 56-69-year group, the increase in depth fell short of significance, most likely because of low power. Epitopes outside the regions mutated in the B.1.351 and B.1.1.7 variants were reportedly recognized by nearly half of the unique spike-specific TCRs. After two AZD1222 doses, both the breadth and the depth of spike-specific TCRs were significantly higher than at day 0 and than in MenACWY recipients. CD4 TCRs associated with the vaccine covered the entire spike protein, and the dominant responses were in regions 160-218 and 743-854. Participants were mostly white British and included more females than males, and it was suggested by the authors that clonal diversity may have been underestimated. Conclusions about previously exposed vaccinees are limited because only a handful of AZD1222 recipients were SARS-CoV-2 seropositive at baseline.

The CDR3 regions of human TCRbeta chains were subjected to immunosequencing. In the source study's methods: TCRs in the repertoires were compared against a reference library of SARS-CoV-2-specific TCRs that had been generated with the MIRA antigen-specificity platform. Breadth was defined as the fraction of unique TCRs that were SARS-CoV-2-associated, and depth was defined as the fraction of total T cells that were SARS-CoV-2-associated. Using the MIRA data, every spike-specific TCR was mapped to the spike region that the TCR reacted to and assigned to either a CD4 or a CD8 class. Log10-transformed breadth and depth values were compared by one-way ANOVA with Sidak's multiple comparisons tests. TCRdb holds this immuneACCESS table with in-frame rearrangements only. Some clones are missing; in checked studies, unresolved V genes explain under half, and the rest has no known cause. V and J calls and clone size come straight from that table; D and trimming were deduced from the DNA. This sample has fewer than 200,000 clones in its table, and just under 95% of those were observed once. The ten top clones hold over 1.5% of the sample.

The CDR3, from cysteine to phenylalanine, totals 21 residues. Only the CDR3 DNA stays, 63 bases, in frame from base 1. The V end loses 4 bases and the J end loses 5 bases, and a stretch of 33 bases separates them. Sequences LGHDT (CDR1) and YNNKEL (CDR2) are obtained from the germline V gene (reference sequence). The TCR originated in an adult in good health. Here the sequenced sample was peripheral blood, taken on day 0 of AZD1222 vaccination. Recombination linked TRBV3-1 (or the pseudogene TRBV3-2) to TRBJ2-1; TRBD1 is a possible D gene, resting on 6 matching bases. The DNA sequence is TGTGCCAGCAGCCTAACTTTGACAGGTTTTGTACCCCCCTCGATCCACAATGAGCAGTTCTTC. This gives the protein CASSLTLTGFVPPSIHNEQFF.